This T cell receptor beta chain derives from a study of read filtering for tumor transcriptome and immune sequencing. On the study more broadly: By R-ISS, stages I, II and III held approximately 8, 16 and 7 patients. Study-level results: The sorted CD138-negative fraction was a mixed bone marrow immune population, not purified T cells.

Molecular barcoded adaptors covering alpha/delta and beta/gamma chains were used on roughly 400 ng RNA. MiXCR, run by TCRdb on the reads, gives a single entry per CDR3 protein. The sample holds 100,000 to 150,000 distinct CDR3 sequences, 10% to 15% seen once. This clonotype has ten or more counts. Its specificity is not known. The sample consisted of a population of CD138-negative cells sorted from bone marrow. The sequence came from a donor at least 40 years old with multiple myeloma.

CDR3 nucleotides: TGTGCCAGCAGTGCCAAGGGGCAGGGAGCCGATGAGCAGTTCTTC. Translation: CASSAKGQGADEQFF. The rearrangement joins TRBV25-1 to TRBJ2-1, with D possibly called TRBD1 or TRBD2 (5 bases each). The CDR3 is 15 residues long. Germline-derived CDR1 and CDR2 are MGHDK and SYGVNS. Trimming took 4 bases from V and 8 from J, leaving 18 bases between them.